Given below is one T cell receptor (beta chain) in context. Its antigen has not been determined. Base quality data are lacking; no much larger clone is found one base away. Trimming takes 5 bases off V and 4 bases off J; junction bases not matched to a gene: 5. From a lookup of the germline V gene (reference sequence), CDR1 and CDR2 are SEHNR and FQNEAQ. Inclusive of the bounding cysteine and phenylalanine, the CDR3 is 14 residues long. Left in the record is the CDR3 DNA by itself, 42 bases read in frame from the first base. Ophthalmopathy patients were characterized by moderately to severely active disease, a Clinical Activity Score of at least 3, a NOSPECS grade of at least 4, and a disease duration under 3 months. Patients with other autoimmune diseases, uncontrolled infections, pregnancy or lactation were excluded. Diagnosis relied on clinical symptoms, serum thyroxine, TRAb, thyroid ultrasound and orbital computed tomography. Ficoll-Paque density gradient centrifugation was used to isolate PBMCs from under 11 ml of fresh peripheral blood. Total RNA was extracted using Trizol reagent, and RNA quality was checked on an Agilent 2100 Bioanalyzer.

This entry belongs to a study of Graves' ophthalmopathy and Graves' hyperthyroidism (dated by TCRdb to 2017 to 2018). Regarding the research as a whole: Peripheral blood was collected at initial diagnosis, before any treatment. TCR beta repertoire signatures were used to distinguish Graves' ophthalmopathy from Graves' hyperthyroidism and to predict progression to ophthalmopathy. In total, some 130 blood samples were TCR-sequenced: approximately 42 ophthalmopathy, approximately 75 hyperthyroidism and some 17 hyperthyroidism-to-ophthalmopathy patients. To explore V-J signatures distinguishing ophthalmopathy from hyperthyroidism, a discovery set of roughly 98 patients (around 44 ophthalmopathy, 57 stable hyperthyroidism) was enrolled. An independent validation cohort comprised roughly 20 hyperthyroidism patients and about 16 patients who later progressed from hyperthyroidism to ophthalmopathy. In five or six hyperthyroidism patients, T-cell repertoires of thyroid tissue and blood were compared. Following sampling, methimazole starting at 30 mg daily was administered to hyperthyroidism patients, and high-dose intravenous methylprednisolone was administered to ophthalmopathy patients.

For repertoire sequencing, the TCR beta CDR3 regions were amplified from RNA transcripts. The first round was an RT-PCR using HTBI primers with the Qiagen OneStep RT-PCR kit, and this first round was followed by a second-round multiplex PCR, then size selection and purification. Sequencing of the libraries was carried out on an Illumina HiSeq2000 in paired-end mode with 100 bp reads. In the source study's methods: Reads were processed with SOAPnuke, discarding reads with adapters, uncalled bases, mean Phred below 15, or no exact constant-primer or identifier match. COPE v1.2.5 was used to merge high-quality paired reads. Unique nucleotide sequences were defined as clonotypes and aligned to IMGT TRB V, D and J references using MiTCR v1.1. The analysis was limited to V-J combinations with a frequency above 0.0001, which together covered about 99% of the repertoires. For each V-J combination, a TCR clonal expansion and chaos score was defined as F50 clonal expansion divided by the chaos observed in the TCRdist matrix. Welch's t-statistics and random forest were used to reduce the features to 13 V-J combinations, which were then used as input to a naive Bayes classifier. Thyroid-blood repertoire similarity was quantified with the Morisita-Horn index. TCRdb trimmed the raw reads at Q25, called clones with MiXCR and kept productive beta chains. Each CDR3 protein gets just one entry, which takes the most common genes and DNA from the rows behind it. For this entry, the V and J calls and clone size follow TCRdb and not the study's own pipeline. The sample yields about 740,000 distinct CDR3 sequences; roughly two fifths were counted once. Roughly 46% of the sample is held by the ten biggest clonotypes.

Paper-wide results and their limitations: In validation, the model predicted ophthalmopathy progression with 70.59% sensitivity and approximately 72% specificity; some 13 predicted patients were CT-confirmed with GO in a median of approximately six months. Most expanded thyroid clonotypes with a frequency above 0.001 also appeared in blood, which suggests that blood repertoires may reflect the immune response in the thyroid. Sample size was not statistically predetermined, and group allocation was not concealed from the investigators. Ophthalmopathy was separated from stable hyperthyroidism by the 13-signature model with roughly 90% sensitivity and roughly 82% specificity in cross-validation and with 80%/75% in the test set.

The TCR was taken from an adult man with Graves' ophthalmopathy. This chain joins TRBV7-9 to TRBJ2-5, and TRBD1 matches 9 of the central bases. Sequences were obtained from peripheral blood. The sequenced DNA is TGTGCCAGCAGCGTCGGACAGGGGCCAGAGACCCAGTACTTC. Translated, this is CASSVGQGPETQYF.